Shown below are 27 T cell receptor beta chains from a single sample sequenced in a study of cytomegalovirus exposure and HLA in healthy donors (dated by TCRdb to about 2017). The method was the immunoSEQ multiplex PCR assay. For the multiplex PCR, a mixture combining 60 forward primers for TCR Vbeta segments and 13 reverse primers for TCR Jbeta segments was used. As stored in TCRdb, this immuneACCESS dataset retains in-frame rearrangements with V and J assigned. A fraction of the clones does not appear; measured against another copy, unresolved V genes explain less than half of the discrepancy, and the remainder lacks a known reason. The sample includes roughly 150,000 clones, with about 80% observed a single time. Of the sample, 1.3% is held by the ten largest clones. Sequenced input: PBMCs. The receptors stem from a man aged 30-40 years in good health and CMV-seronegative.

The chain recombines TRBV4-1 with TRBJ2-7; 9 bases fit TRBD2. This CDR3 comprises 16 residues. In germline, CDR1 is MGHRA, CDR2 YSYEKL. V was clipped by 1 base and J by 7 bases; unmatched bases: 11. CDR3 sequence (DNA): TGCGCCAGCAGCCAAGTGTTGGTGCCTAGCGGGAATGAGCAGTACTTC. Protein sequence: CASSQVLVPSGNEQYF.

V usage is TRBV5-6 and J usage is TRBJ1-6, with a weak D call TRBD1 (5 bases). The CDR3 runs 14 residues. The germline V and J ends were trimmed by 0 bases and 9 bases, with 10 bases remaining between them. Germline assignment: CDR1 SGHDT and CDR2 YYEEEE. The CDR3 DNA reads as TGTGCCAGCAGCTTGGAACAGGCAGGTTCACCCCTCCACTTT. Translating it yields CASSLEQAGSPLHF.

This CDR3 reads CASIGLAGAGELFF. As DNA, the CDR3 is TGTGCCAGCATCGGACTAGCGGGGGCCGGGGAGCTGTTTTTT. The V call is TRBV6-6, the J call TRBJ2-2, with TRBD2 matching 13 bases. The trim removed 7 bases at V and 6 bases at J, leaving 2 bases unmatched. The germline gives CDR1 MNHNY, CDR2 SVGAGI (reference sequence). The CDR3 consists of 14 residues.

The rearrangement uses TRBV6-5 and TRBJ1-4, with 10 bases lining up with TRBD1. V was pared by 10 bases and J by 10 bases, with 12 bases of the junction left unmatched. In germline, CDR1 is MNHEY, CDR2 SVGAGI. The CDR3 length is 14 residues. CDR3 region: CATSREGQGRKLFF. The CDR3, as DNA: TGTGCCACCTCTAGGGAGGGACAGGGGAGAAAACTGTTTTTT.

The chain employs TRBV7-9 and TRBJ1-1; possible D gene TRBD1, 5 bases. The CDR3 is 15 residues long. Trimming stripped 5 bases from V and 0 bases from J, with 13 bases between. In germline, CDR1 is SEHNR, CDR2 FQNEAQ (reference sequence). The CDR3 reads CASSPPRQMNTEAFF. The CDR3 coding sequence is TGTGCCAGCAGCCCCCCCCGACAGATGAACACTGAAGCTTTCTTT.

This rearrangement joins TRBV4-1 to TRBJ2-4; no clear D gene. Per the germline V gene, CDR1 is MGHRA and CDR2 is YSYEKL. This CDR3 comprises 13 residues. V shed 4 bases and J shed 3 bases, with 7 bases lying between them. In DNA, the CDR3 is TGCGCCAGCAGCCGGGCAGACAAAAACATTCAGTACTTC. This sequence encodes CASSRADKNIQYF.

V is TRBV7-3 and J is TRBJ1-1; no clear D. V lost 5 bases to trimming and J lost 0 bases, with 13 bases between them. The CDR3 sequence is 15 residues long. Germline V gives CDR1 SGHTA, CDR2 FQGTGA. For the CDR3, the DNA is TGTGCCAGCAGCCCTAACGGGAACCTGAACACTGAAGCTTTCTTT. Its protein is CASSPNGNLNTEAFF.

The CDR3 DNA reads TGTGCCAGCTCACCCGACAGGGGCGAGCGGGGCTACACCTTC. This gives the protein CASSPDRGERGYTF. The gene calls are TRBV18 and TRBJ1-2, with 8 bases lining up with TRBD1. With 3 bases clipped from V and 8 bases from J, the junction kept 8 bases outside the gene matches. Germline CDR1 reads KGHSH; CDR2 reads LQKENI. The CDR3 contains 14 residues.

The chain combines TRBV7-9 with TRBJ2-3, with 7 bases that match TRBD1. The CDR3 extends over 14 amino acids. Germline CDR1 and CDR2: SEHNR and FQNEAQ (reference sequence). The ends lost 8 bases at V and 0 bases at J; junction bases unmatched: 5. The CDR3 reads CASHRGRSTDTQYF. In nucleotides, the CDR3 is TGTGCCAGCCACAGGGGACGAAGCACAGATACGCAGTATTTT.

This rearrangement joins TRBV5-5 to TRBJ2-6; no firm D call. Germline V CDR1 and CDR2: SGHKS, YYEKEE (reference sequence). The V end was cut by 0 bases, the J end by 2 bases, with 9 bases between. CDR3 size: 16 residues. This CDR3 reads CASSLELGPGANVLTF. Written as DNA, the CDR3 is TGTGCCAGCAGCTTGGAACTTGGGCCTGGGGCCAACGTCCTGACTTTC.

This clone was recorded a few times. The gene calls are TRBV7-9 and TRBJ2-3; TRBD1 might be the D (5 bases). Germline V lookup: CDR1 SEHNR, CDR2 FQNEAQ (reference sequence). The V end was cut by 5 bases, the J end by 4 bases, with 7 bases between. This CDR3 has 12 residues. The CDR3 DNA reads TGTGCCAGCAGCCCAGGGTCAGATACGCAGTATTTT. Residues: CASSPGSDTQYF.

The CDR3 sequence: CASSQDPPGGSVETQYF. The CDR3 nucleotides are TGCGCCAGCAGCCAAGACCCCCCGGGAGGTTCCGTAGAGACCCAGTACTTC. The chain carries TRBV4-3 and TRBJ2-5, with 7 bases fitting TRBD2. This CDR3 region has 17 residues. V shed 0 bases, J shed 4 bases, and the junction held 11 bases outside the gene matches. Germline V lookup: CDR1 LGHNA, CDR2 YSLEER.

The chain joins TRBV11-3 to TRBJ2-7; D is unclear. Trimming took 5 bases from V and 5 from J, leaving 10 bases between them. This CDR3 has 12 residues. Germline V CDR1 and CDR2: SGHNT, YENEEA. The chain's CDR3 is CASSRVVHEQYF. CDR3 nucleotides: TGTGCCAGCAGCAGAGTCGTCCACGAGCAGTACTTC. Variable domain in full (rest from reference TRBV11-3 and TRBJ2-7): EAGVVQSPRYKIIEKKQPVAFWCNPISGHNTLYWYLQNLGQGPELLIRYENEEAVDDSQLPKDRFSAERLKGVDSTLKIQPAELGDSAVYLCASSRVVHEQYFGPGTRLTVT.

The V call is TRBV10-2, the J call TRBJ1-5; TRBD1 matches 7 bases. J gave up 0 bases and V 10 bases, and 6 bases lay outside the gene matches. Looked up from germline, CDR1 is WSHSY and CDR2 is SAAADI. The CDR3 totals 14 residues. DNA for the CDR3: TGCGCCACAACTGGGACAGATAGCAATCAGCCCCAGCATTTT. This translates into CATTGTDSNQPQHF.

Here the CDR3 DNA reads TGTGCCAGCATCCCAGGGGCTGGAAACACCATATATTTT. Its translation: CASIPGAGNTIYF. This chain links TRBV25-1 with TRBJ1-3; D possibly corresponds to TRBD1 (6 bases). Germline loops: CDR1 MGHDK, CDR2 SYGVNS. This CDR3 has 13 residues. V shed 7 bases and J shed 2 bases, with 9 bases lying between them.

The chain uses TRBV30 and TRBJ2-7, with a tentative D call TRBD2 (5 bases). The V end was cut by 3 bases, the J end by 6 bases, with 12 bases between. This CDR3 comprises 12 residues. Looked up from germline, CDR1 is GTSNPN and CDR2 is SVGIG (reference sequence). In nucleotides, the CDR3 is TGTGCCTGGAGCCCCACCCGGGGCGAGCAGTACTTC. Its protein is CAWSPTRGEQYF.

This chain joins TRBV23-1 and TRBJ1-5; 7 bases map to TRBD1. TRBV23-1 is an open reading frame, and its role is uncertain. V shed 3 bases and J 0 bases; nucleotides not matched to a gene: 5. The CDR3 extends over 16 amino acids. The CDR3 nucleotides are TGCGCCAGCAGTCAGGCGACAGGGTATAGCAATCAGCCCCAGCATTTT. This codes for CASSQATGYSNQPQHF.

The chain links TRBV19 to TRBJ2-5; D might be TRBD1 (6 bases). The CDR3 spans 14 residues. Germline-derived CDR1 and CDR2 are LNHDA and SQIVND (reference sequence). The ends were cut back, 5 bases at V and 3 bases at J, with 13 bases in the middle. Here the CDR3 reads CASSDTGTKETQYF. CDR3 bases: TGTGCCAGTAGTGATACCGGGACAAAAGAGACCCAGTACTTC.

This clone was detected only once. In the same sample, other DNA sequences code for this CDR3. V gene TRBV19 combines with J gene TRBJ2-7; the D gene is possibly TRBD2 (6 bases). V was clipped by 5 bases and J by 0 bases, with 8 bases between them. This CDR3 region has 13 residues. Germline-derived CDR1 and CDR2 are LNHDA and SQIVND (reference sequence). CDR3 DNA: TGTGCCAGTAGTCCCGGGGGCTCCTACGAGCAGTACTTC. Encoded protein: CASSPGGSYEQYF.

The chain recombines TRBV7-9 with TRBJ1-4; 7 bases map to TRBD1. The length of the CDR3 is 15 residues. Germline trimming cut 3 bases from V and 8 bases from J; bases unmatched to any gene: 9. Germline lookup yields CDR1 SEHNR and CDR2 FQNEAQ (reference sequence). In DNA form, the CDR3 reads TGTGCCAGCAGCTTGACGACAGGGCGTCGAGAAAAACTGTTTTTT. Translating gives CASSLTTGRREKLFF.

The chain uses TRBV7-8 and TRBJ1-5; D not resolved. The V end was cut by 5 bases, the J end by 2 bases, with 10 bases between. Per the germline V gene, CDR1 is SGHVS and CDR2 is FQNEAQ. The CDR3 is 14 amino acids. The CDR3 protein is CASSDTRGNQPQHF. For the CDR3, the DNA is TGTGCCAGCAGCGATACTAGAGGCAATCAGCCCCAGCATTTT. Full variable domain (rest looked up from reference TRBV7-8 and TRBJ1-5): GAGVSQSPRYKVAKRGQDVALRCDPISGHVSLFWYQQALGQGPEFLTYFQNEAQLDKSGLPSDRFFAERPEGSVSTLKIQRTQQEDSAVYLCASSDTRGNQPQHFGDGTRLSIL.

The chain has TRBV10-3 and TRBJ1-2; TRBD1 matches 9 bases. Trimming at V came to 2 bases and at J to 5 bases, leaving 3 bases not matched to a gene. Germline CDR1 ENHRY, CDR2 SYGVKD. CDR3 length equals 14 residues. The CDR3 region has the DNA TGTGCCATCAGTGAGGGACAGGGGTTTTATGGCTACACCTTC. Translation: CAISEGQGFYGYTF.

The J gene is TRBJ1-4, the V gene TRBV5-4; TRBD1 agrees at 7 bases. Per the germline V gene, CDR1 is SGHNT and CDR2 is YYREEE (reference sequence). This CDR3 comprises 17 residues. The junction had 14 bases not matched to a gene; V was cut back by 4 bases and J by 5 bases. The CDR3 loop reads CASSRQDRRGINEKLFF. Written as DNA, the CDR3 is TGTGCCAGCAGCAGGCAGGACAGGAGGGGTATAAATGAAAAACTGTTTTTT.

This chain uses TRBV6-5 with TRBJ2-3, with a weak D call TRBD2 (5 bases). Germline CDR1 MNHEY, CDR2 SVGAGI. The germline V and J ends were trimmed by 3 bases and 0 bases, with 7 bases remaining between them. The CDR3 extends over 14 amino acids. The CDR3 loop is CASSYQRSTDTQYF. For the CDR3, the DNA is TGTGCCAGCAGTTATCAGCGGAGCACAGATACGCAGTATTTT.

The rearrangement uses TRBV18 and TRBJ2-3; 10 bases match TRBD2. This CDR3 contains 18 residues. CDR1 and CDR2 from the germline V gene are KGHSH and LQKENI. Trimming took 0 bases from V and 4 from J; bases not matched to a gene: 10. The CDR3 nucleotides read TGTGCCAGCTCACCACCCCTCGGAGCGGGAGGGCCCCCAGATACGCAGTATTTT. Protein sequence: CASSPPLGAGGPPDTQYF.

The rearrangement uses TRBV15 and TRBJ1-1; 7 bases are a match to TRBD1. V shed 8 bases, J shed 1 base, and the junction held 22 bases outside the gene matches. Germline V gives CDR1 LNHNV, CDR2 YYDKDF (reference sequence). The CDR3 sequence is 19 residues long. The CDR3 loop is CATDVGLLNDRDRNTEAFF. For the CDR3, the DNA is TGTGCCACCGACGTAGGGCTCCTGAACGACAGGGACCGGAACACTGAAGCTTTCTTT.

V usage is TRBV9 and J usage is TRBJ1-4, with 12 bases that match TRBD1. CDR3 length equals 18 residues. V was clipped by 2 bases and J by 5 bases; unmatched bases: 10. The germline CDR1 and CDR2 sequences are SGDLS and YYNGEE. The CDR3 DNA sequence: TGTGCCAGCAGCGTCCGGGACAGGGGGCTGGCAGGAAATGAAAAACTGTTTTTT. Its protein is CASSVRDRGLAGNEKLFF.